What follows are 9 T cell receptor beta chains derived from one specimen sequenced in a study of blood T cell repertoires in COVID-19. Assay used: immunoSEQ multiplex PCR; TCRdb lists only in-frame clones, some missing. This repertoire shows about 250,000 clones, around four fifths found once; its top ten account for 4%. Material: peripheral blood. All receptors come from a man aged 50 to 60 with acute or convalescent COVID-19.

The CDR3 bases are TGTGCCAGCAGGACAGGGGAGCGAGTTAATTCACCCCTCCACTTT. Amino acids: CASRTGERVNSPLHF. The V call is TRBV6-5, the J call TRBJ1-6; 8 bases are shared with TRBD1. CDR3 length: 15 residues. Germline assignment: CDR1 MNHEY and CDR2 SVGAGI. V gave up 6 bases and J gave up 6 bases; unmatched junction bases: 7.

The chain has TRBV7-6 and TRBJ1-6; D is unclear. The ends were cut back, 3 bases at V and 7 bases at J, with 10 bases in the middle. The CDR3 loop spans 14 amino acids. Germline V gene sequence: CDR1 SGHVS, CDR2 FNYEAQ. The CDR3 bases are TGTGCCAGCAGCTTGGCCCAATCGAATTCACCCCTCCACTTT. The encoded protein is CASSLAQSNSPLHF.

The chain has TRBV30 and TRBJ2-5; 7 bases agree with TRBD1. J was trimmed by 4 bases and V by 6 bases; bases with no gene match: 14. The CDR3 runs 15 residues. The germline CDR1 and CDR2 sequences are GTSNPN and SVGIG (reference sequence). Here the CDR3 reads CACGPETGIRETQYF. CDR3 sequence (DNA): TGTGCCTGCGGACCTGAGACAGGGATCAGAGAGACCCAGTACTTC.

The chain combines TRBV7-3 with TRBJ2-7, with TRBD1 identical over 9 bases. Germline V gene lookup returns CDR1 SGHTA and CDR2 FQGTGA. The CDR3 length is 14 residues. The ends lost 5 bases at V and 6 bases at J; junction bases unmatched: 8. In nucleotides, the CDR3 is TGTGCCAGCAGCCAGGGACAGGGAAGCTCCGAGCAGTACTTC. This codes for CASSQGQGSSEQYF.

The CDR3 spells CASSSPGQGAGQPQHF. In DNA form, the CDR3 reads TGTGCCAGCTCATCCCCGGGACAGGGGGCGGGACAGCCCCAGCATTTT. The chain is built from TRBV18 and TRBJ1-5; 12 nucleotides match TRBD1. CDR1 is KGHSH and CDR2 is LQKENI in the germline V gene. V lost 5 bases, J lost 7 bases, and 9 bases stayed unmatched. This CDR3 contains 16 residues.

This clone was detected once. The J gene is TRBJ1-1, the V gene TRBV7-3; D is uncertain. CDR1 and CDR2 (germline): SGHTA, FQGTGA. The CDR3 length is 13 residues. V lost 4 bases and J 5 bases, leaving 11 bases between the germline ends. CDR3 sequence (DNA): TGTGCCAGCAGCTCTCTGGGAGAGACTGAAGCTTTCTTT. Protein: CASSSLGETEAFF.

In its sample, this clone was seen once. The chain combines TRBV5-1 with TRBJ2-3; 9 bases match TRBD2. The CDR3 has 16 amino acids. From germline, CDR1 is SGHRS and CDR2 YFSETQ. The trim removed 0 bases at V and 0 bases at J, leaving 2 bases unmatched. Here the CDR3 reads CASSLGTSGSTDTQYF. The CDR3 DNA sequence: TGCGCCAGCAGCTTGGGCACTAGCGGGAGCACAGATACGCAGTATTTT.

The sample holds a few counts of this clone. This chain's CDR3 is CASRPTGTAGYGYTF. The DNA for the CDR3 is TGTGCCAGCAGGCCTACCGGGACAGCGGGCTATGGCTACACCTTC. This chain joins TRBV6-2 or TRBV6-3 and TRBJ1-2; TRBD1 agrees at 7 bases. The CDR3 extends over 15 amino acids. Trimming at V came to 6 bases and at J to 4 bases, leaving 11 bases not matched to a gene. CDR1 and CDR2 from the germline V gene are MNHEY and SVGEGT.

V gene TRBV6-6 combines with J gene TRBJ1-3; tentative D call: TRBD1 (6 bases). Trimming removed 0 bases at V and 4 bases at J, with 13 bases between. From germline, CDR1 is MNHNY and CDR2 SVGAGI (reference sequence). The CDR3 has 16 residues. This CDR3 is CASSYSQGMRGNTIYF. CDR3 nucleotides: TGTGCCAGCAGTTACTCCCAGGGGATGAGGGGAAACACCATATATTTT.